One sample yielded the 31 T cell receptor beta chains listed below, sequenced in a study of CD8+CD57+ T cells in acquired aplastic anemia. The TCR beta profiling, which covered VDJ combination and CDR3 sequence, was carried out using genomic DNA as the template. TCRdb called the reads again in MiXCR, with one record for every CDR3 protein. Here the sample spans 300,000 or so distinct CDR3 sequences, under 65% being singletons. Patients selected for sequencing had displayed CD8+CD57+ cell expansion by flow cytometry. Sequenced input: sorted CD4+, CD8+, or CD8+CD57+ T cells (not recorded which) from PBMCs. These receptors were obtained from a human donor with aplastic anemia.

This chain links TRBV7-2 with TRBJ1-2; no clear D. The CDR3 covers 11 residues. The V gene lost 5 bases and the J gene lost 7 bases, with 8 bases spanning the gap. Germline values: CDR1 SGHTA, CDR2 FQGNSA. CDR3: CASSLQGGYTF. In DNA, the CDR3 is TGTGCCAGCAGCCTCCAAGGTGGCTACACCTTC.

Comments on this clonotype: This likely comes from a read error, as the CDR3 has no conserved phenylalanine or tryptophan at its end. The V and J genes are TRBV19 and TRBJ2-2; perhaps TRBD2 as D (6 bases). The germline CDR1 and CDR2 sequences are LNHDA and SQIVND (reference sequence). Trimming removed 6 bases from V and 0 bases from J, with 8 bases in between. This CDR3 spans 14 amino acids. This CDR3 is CASRTGANTGELFL. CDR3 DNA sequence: TGTGCCAGTAGGACGGGAGCGAACACCGGGGAGCTGTTTCTT.

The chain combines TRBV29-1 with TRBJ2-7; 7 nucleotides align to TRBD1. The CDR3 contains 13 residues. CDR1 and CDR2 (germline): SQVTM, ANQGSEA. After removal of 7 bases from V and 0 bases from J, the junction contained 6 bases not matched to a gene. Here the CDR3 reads CSAIRDSSYEQYF. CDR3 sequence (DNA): TGCAGCGCGATCAGGGACAGCTCCTACGAGCAGTACTTC.

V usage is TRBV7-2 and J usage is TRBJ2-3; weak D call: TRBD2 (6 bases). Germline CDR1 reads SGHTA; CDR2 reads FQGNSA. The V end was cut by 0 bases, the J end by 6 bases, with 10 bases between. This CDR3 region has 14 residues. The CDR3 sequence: CASSLARAGDTQYF. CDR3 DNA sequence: TGTGCCAGCAGCTTAGCGCGTGCGGGGGATACGCAGTATTTT.

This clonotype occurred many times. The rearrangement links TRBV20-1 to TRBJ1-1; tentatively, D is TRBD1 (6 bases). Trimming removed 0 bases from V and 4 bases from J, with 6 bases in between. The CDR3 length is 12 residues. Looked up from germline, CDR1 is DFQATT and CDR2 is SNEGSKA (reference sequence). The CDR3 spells CSAREGGTEAFF. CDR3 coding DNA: TGCAGTGCTAGAGAAGGGGGCACTGAAGCTTTCTTT.

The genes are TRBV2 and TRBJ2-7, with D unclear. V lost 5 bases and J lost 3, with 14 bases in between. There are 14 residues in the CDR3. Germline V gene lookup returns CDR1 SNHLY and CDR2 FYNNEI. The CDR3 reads CASSSLASSYEQYF. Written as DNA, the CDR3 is TGTGCCAGCAGTTCCCTTGCCTCCAGCTACGAGCAGTACTTC.

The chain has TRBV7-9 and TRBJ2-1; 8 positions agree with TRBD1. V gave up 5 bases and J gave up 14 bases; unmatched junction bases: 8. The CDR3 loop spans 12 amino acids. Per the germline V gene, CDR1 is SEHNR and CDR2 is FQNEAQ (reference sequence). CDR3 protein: CASSHETGEEFF. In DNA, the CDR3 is TGTGCCAGCAGCCATGAGACAGGGGAGGAGTTCTTC.

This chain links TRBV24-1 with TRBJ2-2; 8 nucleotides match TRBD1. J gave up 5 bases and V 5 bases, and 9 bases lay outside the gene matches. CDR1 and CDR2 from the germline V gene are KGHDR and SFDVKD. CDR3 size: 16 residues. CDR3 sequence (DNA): TGTGCCACCAGTGCCCAGGGGGCTGGGGGAACCGGGGAGCTGTTTTTT. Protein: CATSAQGAGGTGELFF.

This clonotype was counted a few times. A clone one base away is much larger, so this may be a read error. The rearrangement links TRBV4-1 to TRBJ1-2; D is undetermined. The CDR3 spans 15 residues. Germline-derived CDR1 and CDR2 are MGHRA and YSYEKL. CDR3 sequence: CASSQEWLLGPGYAF. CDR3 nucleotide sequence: TGCGCCAGCAGCCAAGAGTGGTTGTTGGGTCCTGGCTACGCCTTC.

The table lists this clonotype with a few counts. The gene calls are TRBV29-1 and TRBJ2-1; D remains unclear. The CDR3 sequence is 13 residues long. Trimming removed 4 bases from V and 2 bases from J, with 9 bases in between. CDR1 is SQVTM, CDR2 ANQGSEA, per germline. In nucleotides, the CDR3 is TGCAGCGTTGCCGGGCTGACCTACAATGAGCAGTTCTTC. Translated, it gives CSVAGLTYNEQFF.

In DNA form, the CDR3 reads TGTGCCAGCAGCTTATTGGGCGGAGGCACAGATACGCAGTATTTT. Translating it yields CASSLLGGGTDTQYF. V gene TRBV7-6 combines with J gene TRBJ2-3; no clear D gene. Trimming left V 2 bases short and J 1 base short, with 10 bases between. CDR3 length: 15 residues. The germline gives CDR1 SGHVS, CDR2 FNYEAQ. Full variable domain (missing parts from reference TRBV7-6 and TRBJ2-3): GAGVSQSPRYKVTKRGQDVALRCDPISGHVSLYWYRQALGQGPEFLTYFNYEAQQDKSGLPNDRFSAERPEGSISTLTIQRTEQRDSAMYRCASSLLGGGTDTQYFGPGTRLTVL.

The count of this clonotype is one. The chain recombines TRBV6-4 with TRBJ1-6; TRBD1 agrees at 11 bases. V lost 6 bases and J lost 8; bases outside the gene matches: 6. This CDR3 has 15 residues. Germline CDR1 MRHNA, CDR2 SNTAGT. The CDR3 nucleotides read TGTGCCAGCAGCGCCGGACAGGGGGCGGATTCACCCCTCCACTTT. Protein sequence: CASSAGQGADSPLHF.

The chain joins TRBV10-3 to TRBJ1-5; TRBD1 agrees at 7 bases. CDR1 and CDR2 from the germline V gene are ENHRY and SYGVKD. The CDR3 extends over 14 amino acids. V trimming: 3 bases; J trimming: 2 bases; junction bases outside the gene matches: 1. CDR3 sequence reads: CAISDDRGNQPQHF. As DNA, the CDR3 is TGTGCCATCAGTGATGACAGGGGCAATCAGCCCCAGCATTTT.

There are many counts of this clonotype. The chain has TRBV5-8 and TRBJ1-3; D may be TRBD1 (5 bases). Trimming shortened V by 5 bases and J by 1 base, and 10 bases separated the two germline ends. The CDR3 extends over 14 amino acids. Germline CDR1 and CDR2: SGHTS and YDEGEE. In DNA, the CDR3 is TGTGCCAGCAGTTTATCAGGGTCTGGAAACACCATATATTTT. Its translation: CASSLSGSGNTIYF.

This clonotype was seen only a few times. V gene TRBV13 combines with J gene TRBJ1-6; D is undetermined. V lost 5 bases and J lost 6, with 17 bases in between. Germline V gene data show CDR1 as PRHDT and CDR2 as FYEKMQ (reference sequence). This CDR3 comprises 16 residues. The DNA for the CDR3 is TGTGCCAGCAGCCCACCGGTGGCATGGGGTAATTCACCCCTCCACTTT. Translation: CASSPPVAWGNSPLHF.

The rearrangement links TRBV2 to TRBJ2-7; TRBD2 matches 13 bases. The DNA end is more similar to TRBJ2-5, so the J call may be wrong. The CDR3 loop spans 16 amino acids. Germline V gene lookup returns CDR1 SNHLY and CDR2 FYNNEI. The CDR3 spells CANGLGGLAGEETQYF. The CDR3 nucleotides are TGTGCCAACGGCCTCGGAGGACTAGCGGGAGAGGAGACCCAGTACTTC.

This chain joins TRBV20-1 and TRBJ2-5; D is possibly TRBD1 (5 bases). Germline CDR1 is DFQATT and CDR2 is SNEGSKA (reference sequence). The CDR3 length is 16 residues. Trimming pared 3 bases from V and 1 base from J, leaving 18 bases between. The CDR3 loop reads CSASKFDRETQETQYF. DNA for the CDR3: TGCAGTGCTAGCAAATTCGACAGAGAGACCCAAGAGACCCAGTACTTC.

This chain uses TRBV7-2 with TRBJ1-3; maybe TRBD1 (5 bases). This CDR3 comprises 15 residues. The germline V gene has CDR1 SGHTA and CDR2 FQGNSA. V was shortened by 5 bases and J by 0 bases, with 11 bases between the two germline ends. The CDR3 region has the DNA TGTGCCAGCAGCCAAAGCGACAGCTCTGGAAACACCATATATTTT. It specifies CASSQSDSSGNTIYF.

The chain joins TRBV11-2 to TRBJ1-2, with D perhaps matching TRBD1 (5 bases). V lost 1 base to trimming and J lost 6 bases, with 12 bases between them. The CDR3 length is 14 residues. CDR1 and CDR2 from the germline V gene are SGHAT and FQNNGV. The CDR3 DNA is TGTGCCAGCAGCTTAGGGGACCTGGAAGATGGCTACACCTTC. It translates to CASSLGDLEDGYTF.

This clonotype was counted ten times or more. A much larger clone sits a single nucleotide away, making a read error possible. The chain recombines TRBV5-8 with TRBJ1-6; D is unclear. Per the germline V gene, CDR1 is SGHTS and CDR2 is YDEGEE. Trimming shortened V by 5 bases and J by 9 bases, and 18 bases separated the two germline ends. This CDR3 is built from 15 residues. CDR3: CASSAQTASPSPLHF. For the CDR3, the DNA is TGTGCCAGCAGTGCGCAAACAGCATCCCCTTCACCCCTCCACTTT.

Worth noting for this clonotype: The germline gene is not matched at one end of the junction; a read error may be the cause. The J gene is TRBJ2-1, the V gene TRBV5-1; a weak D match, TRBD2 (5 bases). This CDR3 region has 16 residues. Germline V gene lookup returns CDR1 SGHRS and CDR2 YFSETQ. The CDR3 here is CASSLTDGLTYNEQFF. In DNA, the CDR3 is TGTGCCAGCAGCTTAACAGACGGACTGACCTACAATGAGCAGTTCTTC.

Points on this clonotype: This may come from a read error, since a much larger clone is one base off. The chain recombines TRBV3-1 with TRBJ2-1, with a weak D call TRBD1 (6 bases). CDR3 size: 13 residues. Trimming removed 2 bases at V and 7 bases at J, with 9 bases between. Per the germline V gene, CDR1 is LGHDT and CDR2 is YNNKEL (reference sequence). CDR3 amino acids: CASSQQGWNEQFF. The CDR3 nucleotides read TGTGCCAGCAGCCAACAGGGGTGGAATGAGCAGTTCTTC.

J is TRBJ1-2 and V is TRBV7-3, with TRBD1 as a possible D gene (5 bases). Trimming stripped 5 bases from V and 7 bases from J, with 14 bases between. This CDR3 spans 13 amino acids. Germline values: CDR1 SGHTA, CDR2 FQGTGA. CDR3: CASSPTGGAGYTF. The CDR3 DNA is TGTGCCAGCAGCCCAACCGGGGGAGCTGGCTACACCTTC.

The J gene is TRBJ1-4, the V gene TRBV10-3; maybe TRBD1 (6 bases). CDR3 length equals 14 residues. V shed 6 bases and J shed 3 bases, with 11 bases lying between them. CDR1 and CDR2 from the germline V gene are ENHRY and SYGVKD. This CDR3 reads CAISEDRSNEKLFF. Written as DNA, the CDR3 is TGTGCCATCAGCGAAGACAGGTCTAATGAAAAACTGTTTTTT.

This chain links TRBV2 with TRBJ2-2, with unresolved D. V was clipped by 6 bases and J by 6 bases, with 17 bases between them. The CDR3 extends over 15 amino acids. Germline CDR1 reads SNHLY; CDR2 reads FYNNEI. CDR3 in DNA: TGTGCCAGCAGCTTAGACCTCACTCGTCCCGGGGAGCTGTTTTTT. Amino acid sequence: CASSLDLTRPGELFF.

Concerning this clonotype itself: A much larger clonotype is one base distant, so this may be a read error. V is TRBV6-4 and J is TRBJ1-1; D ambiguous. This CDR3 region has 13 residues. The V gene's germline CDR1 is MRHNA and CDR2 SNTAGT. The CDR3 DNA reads TGTGCCAACAGTGACTCGGGAACCACTGAAGCTTTCTTT. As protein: CANSDSGTTEAFF.

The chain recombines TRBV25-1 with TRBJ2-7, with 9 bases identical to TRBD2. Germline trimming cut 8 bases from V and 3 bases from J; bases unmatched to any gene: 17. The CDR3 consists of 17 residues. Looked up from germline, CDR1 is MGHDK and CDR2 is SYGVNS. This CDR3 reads CASSPLSSGELFYEQYF. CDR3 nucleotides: TGTGCCAGCTCACCACTTTCTAGCGGGGAGCTCTTCTACGAGCAGTACTTC.

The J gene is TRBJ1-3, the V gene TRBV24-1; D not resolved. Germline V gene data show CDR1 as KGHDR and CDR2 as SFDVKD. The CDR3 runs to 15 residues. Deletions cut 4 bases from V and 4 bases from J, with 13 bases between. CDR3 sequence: CATSDLDLTGNTIYF. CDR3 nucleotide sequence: TGTGCCACCAGTGACTTGGACTTGACAGGAAACACCATATATTTT.

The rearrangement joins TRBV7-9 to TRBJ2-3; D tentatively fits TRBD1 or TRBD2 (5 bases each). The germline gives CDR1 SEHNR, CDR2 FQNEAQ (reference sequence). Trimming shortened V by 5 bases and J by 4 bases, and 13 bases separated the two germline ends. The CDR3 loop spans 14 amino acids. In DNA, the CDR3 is TGTGCCAGCAGCCCGAGTGGGGGAGCAGATACGCAGTATTTT. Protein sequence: CASSPSGGADTQYF.

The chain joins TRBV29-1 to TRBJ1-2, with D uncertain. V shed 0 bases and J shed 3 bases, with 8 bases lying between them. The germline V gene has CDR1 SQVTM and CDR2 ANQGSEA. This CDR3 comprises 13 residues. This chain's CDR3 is CSVEDLEDYGYTF. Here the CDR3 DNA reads TGCAGCGTTGAAGACCTAGAGGACTATGGCTACACCTTC.

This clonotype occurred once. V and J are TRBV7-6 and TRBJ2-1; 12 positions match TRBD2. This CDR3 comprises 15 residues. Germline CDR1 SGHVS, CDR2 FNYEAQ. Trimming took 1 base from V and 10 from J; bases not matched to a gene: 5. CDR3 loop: CASSLVIGLAGEQFF. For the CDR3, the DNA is TGTGCCAGCAGCTTAGTGATTGGACTAGCGGGGGAGCAGTTCTTC. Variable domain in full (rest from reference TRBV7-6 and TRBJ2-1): GAGVSQSPRYKVTKRGQDVALRCDPISGHVSLYWYRQALGQGPEFLTYFNYEAQQDKSGLPNDRFSAERPEGSISTLTIQRTEQRDSAMYRCASSLVIGLAGEQFFGPGTRLTVL.